This T cell receptor beta chain emerged from a study of T cells after yellow fever vaccination. Germline CDR1 is SGHTA and CDR2 is FQGNSA. V was pared by 3 bases and J by 5 bases, with 19 bases between. The CDR3 length is 16 residues. TCRdb re-analysed the 5' RACE reads in MiXCR, keeping a single row per CDR3 protein. This sample carries some 390,000 distinct CDR3 sequences, approximately 18% of them seen once, and the ten largest clones take 15% to 20%. This clonotype was detected only a few times. The specimen was PBMCs, collected before the yellow fever booster vaccination. The genes are TRBV7-2 and TRBJ2-5, with D possibly being TRBD1 or TRBD2 (5 bases each). The clonotype originates from a man younger than 35 who received the YFV17D yellow fever vaccine. CDR3 DNA: TGTGCCAGCAGCTTCTCCCCTTTAACGGGGCGGGAGACCCAGTACTTC. Translated, it gives CASSFSPLTGRETQYF.